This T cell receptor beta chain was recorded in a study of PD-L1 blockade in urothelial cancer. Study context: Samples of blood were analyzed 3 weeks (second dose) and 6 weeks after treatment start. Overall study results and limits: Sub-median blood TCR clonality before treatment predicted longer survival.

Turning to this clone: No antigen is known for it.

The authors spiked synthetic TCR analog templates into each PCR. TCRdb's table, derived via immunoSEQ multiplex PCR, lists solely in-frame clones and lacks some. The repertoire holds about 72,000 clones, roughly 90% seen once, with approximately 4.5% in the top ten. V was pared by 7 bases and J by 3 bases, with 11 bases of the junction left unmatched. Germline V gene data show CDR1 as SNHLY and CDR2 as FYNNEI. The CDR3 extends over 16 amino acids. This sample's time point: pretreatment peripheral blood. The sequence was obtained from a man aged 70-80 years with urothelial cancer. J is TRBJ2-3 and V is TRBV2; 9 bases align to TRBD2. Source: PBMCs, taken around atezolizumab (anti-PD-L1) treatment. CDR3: CASNGGRAGFTDTQYF. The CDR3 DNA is TGTGCCAGCAATGGCGGGAGGGCCGGATTTACAGATACGCAGTATTTT.